Sequencing of this T cell receptor beta chain was carried out in a study of T-cell memory formation after mild COVID-19. The V and J ends lost 0 bases and 5 bases, in that order; junction bases with no gene match: 1. Germline values: CDR1 SGHVS, CDR2 FQNEAQ. The CDR3 runs 16 residues. This clonotype was observed at least ten times. Its antigen is unidentified. UMIs and sample barcodes were carried by the TCR alpha and TCR beta cDNA libraries that 5'RACE produced using constant-segment primers. TCRdb re-derived calls from the 5' RACE reads in MiXCR, one entry per CDR3 protein. The sample records 140,000 to 150,000 distinct CDR3 sequences, less than 25% being singletons. Study outcomes and limitations: That cross-reactive memory joined was suggested by some responding clones appearing in pre-infection memory. Contracting clones, day 15 to 85, had balanced CD4/CD8, and later expanders favored CD4+.

The chain uses TRBV7-8 and TRBJ2-3; 14 bases are a match to TRBD2. This TCR derives from an adult woman who had mild COVID-19 (a few samples of this study predate the infection). Cell type and time point are not known. The specimen sequenced was PBMCs or a T cell subset sorted from them (not recorded which). CDR3 in amino acids: CASSLAGLAGVDTQYF. CDR3 nucleotides: TGTGCCAGCAGCTTAGCGGGACTAGCGGGAGTAGATACGCAGTATTTT.